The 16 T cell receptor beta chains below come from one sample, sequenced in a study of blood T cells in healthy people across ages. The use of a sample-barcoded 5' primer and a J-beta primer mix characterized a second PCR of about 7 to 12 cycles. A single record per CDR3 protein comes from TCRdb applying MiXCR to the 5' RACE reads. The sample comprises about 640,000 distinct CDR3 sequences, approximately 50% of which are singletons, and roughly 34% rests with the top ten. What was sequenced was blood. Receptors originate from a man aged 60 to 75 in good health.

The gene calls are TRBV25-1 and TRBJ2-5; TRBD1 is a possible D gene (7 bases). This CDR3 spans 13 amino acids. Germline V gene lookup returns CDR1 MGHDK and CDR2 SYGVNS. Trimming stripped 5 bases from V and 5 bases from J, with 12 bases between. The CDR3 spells CASSMTGRETQYF. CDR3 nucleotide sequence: TGTGCCAGCAGTATGACAGGGAGGGAGACCCAGTACTTC.

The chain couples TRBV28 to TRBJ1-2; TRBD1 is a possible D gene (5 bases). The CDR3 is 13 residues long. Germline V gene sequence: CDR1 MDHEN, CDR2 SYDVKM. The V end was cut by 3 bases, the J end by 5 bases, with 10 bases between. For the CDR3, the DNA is TGTGCCAGCAGTTTTAACGGGGGATATGGCTACACCTTC. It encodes CASSFNGGYGYTF.

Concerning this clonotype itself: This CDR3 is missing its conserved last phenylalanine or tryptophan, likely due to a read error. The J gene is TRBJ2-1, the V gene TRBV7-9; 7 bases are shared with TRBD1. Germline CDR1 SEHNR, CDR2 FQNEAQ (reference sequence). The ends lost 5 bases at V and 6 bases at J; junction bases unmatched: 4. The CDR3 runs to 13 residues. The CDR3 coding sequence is TGTGCCAGCAGCCCCAGGACAGGCAATGAGCAGTTCTTA. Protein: CASSPRTGNEQFL.

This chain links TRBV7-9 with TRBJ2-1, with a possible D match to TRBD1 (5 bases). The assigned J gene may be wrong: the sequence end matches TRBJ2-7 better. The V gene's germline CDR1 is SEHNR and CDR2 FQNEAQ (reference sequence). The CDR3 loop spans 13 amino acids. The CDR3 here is CASRGTGYNEQYF. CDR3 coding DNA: TGTGCCAGCAGGGGAACAGGCTACAATGAGCAGTACTTC.

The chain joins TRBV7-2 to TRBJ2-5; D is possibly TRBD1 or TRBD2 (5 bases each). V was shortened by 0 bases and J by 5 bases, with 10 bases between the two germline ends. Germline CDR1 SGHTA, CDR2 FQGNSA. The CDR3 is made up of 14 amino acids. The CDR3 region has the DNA TGTGCCAGCAGCTTAGCCCTCAGGGAGGAGACCCAGTACTTC. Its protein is CASSLALREETQYF.

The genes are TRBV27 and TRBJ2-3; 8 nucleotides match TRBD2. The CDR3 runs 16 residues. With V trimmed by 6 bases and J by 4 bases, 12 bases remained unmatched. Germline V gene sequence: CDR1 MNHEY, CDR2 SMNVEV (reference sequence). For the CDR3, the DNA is TGTGCCAGCAGCCGTTCGGGAGGGGGGCCCGCAGATACGCAGTATTTT. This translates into CASSRSGGGPADTQYF.

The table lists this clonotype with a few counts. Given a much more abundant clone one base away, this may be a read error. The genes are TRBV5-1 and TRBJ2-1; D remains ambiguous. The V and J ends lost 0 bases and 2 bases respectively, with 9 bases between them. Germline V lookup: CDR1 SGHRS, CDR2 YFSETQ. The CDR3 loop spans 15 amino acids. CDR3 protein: CASSLEGWPYNEQFF. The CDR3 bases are TGCGCCAGCAGCTTGGAAGGGTGGCCCTACAATGAGCAGTTCTTC.

The CDR3 DNA is TGTGCCAGCAGGAAGAACAGGGGGCAGGGCGAAAAACTGTTTTTT. This encodes CASRKNRGQGEKLFF. The V gene is TRBV6-1, the J gene TRBJ1-4; 9 positions agree with TRBD1. The ends lost 6 bases at V and 8 bases at J; junction bases unmatched: 10. Germline V gene data show CDR1 as MNHNS and CDR2 as SASEGT. The CDR3 runs to 15 residues.

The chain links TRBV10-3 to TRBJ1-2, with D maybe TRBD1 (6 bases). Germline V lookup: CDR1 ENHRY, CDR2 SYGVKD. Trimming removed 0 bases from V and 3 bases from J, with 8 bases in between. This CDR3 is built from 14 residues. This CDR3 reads CAISESDSHYGYTF. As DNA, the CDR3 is TGTGCCATCAGTGAGTCGGACAGTCACTATGGCTACACCTTC.

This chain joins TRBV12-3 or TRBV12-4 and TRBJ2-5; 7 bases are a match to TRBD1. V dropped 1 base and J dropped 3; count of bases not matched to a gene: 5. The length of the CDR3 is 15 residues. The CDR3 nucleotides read TGTGCCAGCAGTTTAGGGACAGGATTCAAAGAGACCCAGTACTTC. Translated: CASSLGTGFKETQYF.

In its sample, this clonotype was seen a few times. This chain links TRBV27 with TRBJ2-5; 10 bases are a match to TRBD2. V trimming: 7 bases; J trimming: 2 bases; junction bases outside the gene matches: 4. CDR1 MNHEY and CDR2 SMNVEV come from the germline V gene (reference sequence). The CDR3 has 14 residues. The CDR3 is CASKRLAGQETQYF. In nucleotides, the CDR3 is TGTGCCAGCAAACGACTAGCGGGTCAAGAGACCCAGTACTTC.

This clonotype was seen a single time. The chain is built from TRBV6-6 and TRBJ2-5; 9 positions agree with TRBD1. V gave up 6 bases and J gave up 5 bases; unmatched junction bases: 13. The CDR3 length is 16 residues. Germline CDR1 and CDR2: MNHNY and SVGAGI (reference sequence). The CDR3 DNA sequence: TGTGCCAGCAGACCTAACCGGGACAGGGCGTCGGAGACCCAGTACTTC. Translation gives CASRPNRDRASETQYF.

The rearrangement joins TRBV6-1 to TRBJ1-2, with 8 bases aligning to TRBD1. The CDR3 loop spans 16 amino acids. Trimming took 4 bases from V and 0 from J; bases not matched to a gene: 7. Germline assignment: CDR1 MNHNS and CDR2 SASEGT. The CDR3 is CASSVFGTGPNYGYTF. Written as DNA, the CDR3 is TGTGCCAGCAGTGTCTTCGGGACAGGTCCTAACTATGGCTACACCTTC.

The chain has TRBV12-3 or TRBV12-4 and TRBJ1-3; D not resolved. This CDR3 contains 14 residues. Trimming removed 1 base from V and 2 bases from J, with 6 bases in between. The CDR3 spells CASSLEWAGNTIYF. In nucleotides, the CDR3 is TGTGCCAGCAGTTTAGAATGGGCTGGAAACACCATATATTTT.

CDR3 coding DNA: TGTGCCAGCAGTTTGGGGGCAGTCAATCAGCCCCAGCATTTT. This translates into CASSLGAVNQPQHF. The chain carries TRBV12-3 or TRBV12-4 and TRBJ1-5; possibly TRBD1 for D (6 bases). The CDR3 runs 14 residues. V gave up 3 bases and J gave up 3 bases, with 9 bases separating them.

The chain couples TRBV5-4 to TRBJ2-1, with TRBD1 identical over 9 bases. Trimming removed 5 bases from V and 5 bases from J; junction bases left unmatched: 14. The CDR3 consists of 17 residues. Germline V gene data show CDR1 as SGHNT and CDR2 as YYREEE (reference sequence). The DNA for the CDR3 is TGTGCCAGCAGTTCCGGGACAGGGACAAGTCGCGACAATGAGCAGTTCTTC. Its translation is CASSSGTGTSRDNEQFF. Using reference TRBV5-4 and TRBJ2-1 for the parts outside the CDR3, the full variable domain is ETGVTQSPTHLIKTRGQQVTLRCSSQSGHNTVSWYQQALGQGPQFIFQYYREEENGRGNFPPRFSGLQFPNYSSELNVNALELDDSALYLCASSSGTGTSRDNEQFFGPGTRLTVL.